Following are 2 T cell receptor beta chains from one sample sequenced in a study of T cells expressing NK-cell markers. Each CDR3 protein gets one entry in TCRdb, which reprocessed the 5' RACE reads and gives no DNA. The sample features around 380,000 distinct CDR3 sequences, with approximately 12% in its top ten. Sequencing input: blood T cells: a sorted CD56 or NKG2C T cell subset, CD4+ or CD8+ T cells, or bulk PBMC T cells (not recorded which). The source of these receptors is a woman aged 45 to 65 in good health.

The chain combines TRBV2 with TRBJ2-5; checking the TCRdb D call of TRBD2 is not possible without DNA. CDR3 size: 12 residues. Germline values: CDR1 SNHLY, CDR2 FYNNEI. The CDR3 loop is CASIGTRKTQYF.

This chain links TRBV5-5 with TRBJ2-2; TCRdb proposes TRBD1, but this gene call is untestable without DNA. The CDR3 consists of 14 residues. The germline gives CDR1 SGHKS, CDR2 YYEKEE (reference sequence). The CDR3: CVTGAVAGTGELFF. The variable domain in full, completed from reference TRBV5-5 and TRBJ2-2, reads DAGVTQSPTHLIKTRGQQVTLRCSPISGHKSVSWYQQVLGQGPQFIFQYYEKEERGRGNFPDRFSARQFPNYSSELNVNALLLGDSALYLCVTGAVAGTGELFFGEGSRLTVL.